This TCR beta chain was retrieved from a study of blood T cell repertoires in COVID-19. As processed by the authors: Researchers report that nucleated cell counts were estimated from reference gene primer amplification. TCRdb keeps only in-frame clones here, not all; method: immunoSEQ multiplex PCR. Clonal size and the V and J genes are those of that table, whereas D and trimming came from the DNA. The sample lists 60,000 to 75,000 clones; around nine tenths were seen once. Trimming cost V 5 bases and J 6 bases, with 20 bases left between them. The CDR3 contains 16 residues. Germline V gene lookup returns CDR1 WNHNN and CDR2 SYGVQD (reference sequence).

The rearrangement links TRBV10-1 to TRBJ2-1, with D perhaps matching TRBD1 (6 bases). The sequenced material came from peripheral blood. This clonotype was obtained from a woman aged 60 to 75 with acute or convalescent COVID-19. This chain's CDR3 is CASSPLRGPLANEQFF. The CDR3 nucleotides read TGCGCCAGCAGTCCTCTCAGGGGCCCCCTAGCCAATGAGCAGTTCTTC.